This paragraph reports one T cell receptor (beta chain). Antigen specificity is unknown. Clones were sequenced by immunoSEQ multiplex PCR, and TCRdb holds only the in-frame ones, with some missing. The data hold 200,000 to 300,000 clones, with around nine tenths observed a single time. The data belong to a study of cytomegalovirus exposure and HLA in healthy donors. Study findings and constraints: Among TCR beta chains, those listed as cytomegalovirus-associated numbered around 180. The majority of TCR sequences were rare, yet some public TCRs appeared in many donors. According to a subsequent analysis, TCR clusters identified in the first cohort showed a tendency to co-occur across the 120 or so validation repertoires.

This CDR3 has 16 amino acids. Germline CDR1 is SGHNT and CDR2 is YYREEE (reference sequence). J gave up 5 bases and V 4 bases, and 8 bases lay outside the gene matches. The donors formed part of the approximately 120-subject validation cohort, distinct from the roughly 700-subject first cohort. The J gene is TRBJ2-2, the V gene TRBV5-4; 10 nucleotides agree with TRBD2. The receptor was isolated from a man younger than 35 in good health and CMV-seronegative. The sequencing input was PBMCs. The CDR3 protein is CASSTRLAGTTGELFF. CDR3 DNA sequence: TGTGCCAGCAGCACCCGACTAGCGGGCACGACCGGGGAGCTGTTTTTT.